This TCR beta chain derives from a study of T cell repertoires in cytomegalovirus infection. Study summary: Alongside well-studied HLA-B-restricted CMV epitopes, recently identified HLA-C-restricted CMV epitopes were also used. Through public TCR beta signatures, both CMV infection and matching HLA type were indicated. Study-level points and caveats: Dominant in the ex vivo response were TCR beta clonotypes restricted by HLA-C and specific for CMV. Based on cumulative public TCR beta family frequency, carriers of CMV plus the relevant HLA were identified.

This clonotype showed up just a few times. What it recognizes is unknown. Germline V gives CDR1 MNHNS, CDR2 SASEGT. This CDR3 spans 12 amino acids. Trimming took off 6 bases at V and 11 bases at J, with 14 bases between the two ends. From the reads, TCRdb called clonotypes with MiXCR, one entry per CDR3 protein. Of 550,000 to 700,000 distinct CDR3 sequences detected, under 45% appear once; the ten largest clones hold about 46%. Here the sequenced sample was cultured PBMCs, taken from culture after CMV antigen stimulation. The chain has TRBV6-1 and TRBJ2-1; D unclear. The TCR originated in a human donor in good health (CMV status not recorded). Some clones in this sample may be carry-over from other donors' samples. CDR3 coding DNA: TGTGCCAGCAGAGGTCTGGCGGCAAAGCAGTTCTTC. As protein: CASRGLAAKQFF.